The text below deals with one T cell receptor beta chain. Its antigen is not known. The sample originates from a study of T cell responses to AZD1222 COVID-19 vaccine. The CDR3 has 16 amino acids. The V segment lost 4 bases and the J segment 7 bases; nucleotides outside the gene matches: 10. Germline V gives CDR1 SGHNT, CDR2 YYREEE (reference sequence). Study-level points and caveats: Dominant CD4 TCR responses targeted spike regions 160-218 and 743-854. Only a handful of AZD1222 recipients, roughly 6 in all, had baseline seropositivity.

Profiling relied on immunoSEQ multiplex PCR, and the TCRdb table lists in-frame clones only, not all of them. Among approximately 160,000 clones, 93% were seen once, and the ten largest hold about 0.9%. V gene TRBV5-4 combines with J gene TRBJ1-6; 8 bases agree with TRBD1. The receptor comes from an adult in good health. The source material was peripheral blood, sampled on day 0 of AZD1222 vaccination. CDR3 DNA sequence: TGTGCCAGCAGCCCCATAAGAGACAGGGGAAATTCACCCCTCCACTTT. This encodes CASSPIRDRGNSPLHF. The variable domain in full, with the rest retrieved from reference TRBV5-4 and TRBJ1-6, is ETGVTQSPTHLIKTRGQQVTLRCSSQSGHNTVSWYQQALGQGPQFIFQYYREEENGRGNFPPRFSGLQFPNYSSELNVNALELDDSALYLCASSPIRDRGNSPLHFGNGTRLTVT.